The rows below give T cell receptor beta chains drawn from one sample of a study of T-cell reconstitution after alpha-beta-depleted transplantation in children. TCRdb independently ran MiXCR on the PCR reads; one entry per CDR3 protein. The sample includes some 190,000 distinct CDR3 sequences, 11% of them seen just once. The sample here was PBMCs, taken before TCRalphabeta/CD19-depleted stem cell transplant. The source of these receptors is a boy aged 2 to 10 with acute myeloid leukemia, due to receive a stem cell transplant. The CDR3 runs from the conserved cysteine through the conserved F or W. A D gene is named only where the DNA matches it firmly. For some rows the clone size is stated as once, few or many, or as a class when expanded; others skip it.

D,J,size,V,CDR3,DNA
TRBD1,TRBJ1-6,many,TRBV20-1,CSARAGQGNSPLHF,TGCAGTGCTAGGGCGGGACAGGGGAATTCACCCCTCCACTTT
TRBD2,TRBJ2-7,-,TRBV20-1,CCARGTSGRAFSYEQYF,TGCTGTGCTAGGGGAACTAGCGGGAGGGCCTTCTCCTACGAGCAGTACTTC
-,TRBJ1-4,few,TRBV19,CASSIWGPTTNEKLFF,TGTGCCAGTAGTATTTGGGGGCCCACAACTAATGAAAAACTGTTTTTT
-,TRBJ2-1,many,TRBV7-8,CASSFGGLLWQFF,TGTGCCAGCAGCTTTGGGGGGCTACTCTGGCAGTTCTTC
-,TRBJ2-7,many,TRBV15,CATSTLSQGKSYEQYF,TGTGCCACCAGCACCTTGTCACAGGGAAAATCTTACGAGCAGTACTTC
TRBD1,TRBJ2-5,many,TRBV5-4,CASSWGQGETQYF,TGTGCCAGCAGCTGGGGACAGGGGGAGACCCAGTACTTC
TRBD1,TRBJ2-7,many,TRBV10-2,CASGQGAYEQYF,TGCGCCAGCGGACAGGGGGCGTACGAGCAGTACTTC
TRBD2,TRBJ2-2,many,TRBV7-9,CASRGTSGSPGELFF,TGTGCCAGCAGGGGGACTAGCGGGAGCCCCGGGGAGCTGTTTTTT
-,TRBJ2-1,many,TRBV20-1,CSARDFSQAEEQFF,TGCAGTGCTAGAGATTTTTCCCAGGCTGAGGAGCAGTTCTTC
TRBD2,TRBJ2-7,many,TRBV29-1,CSVVGGLAGGGYEQYF,TGCAGCGTTGTGGGGGGACTAGCGGGAGGTGGGTACGAGCAGTACTTC
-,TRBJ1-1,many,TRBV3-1,CASSQQQEAFF,TGTGCCAGCAGTCAGCAACAGGAAGCTTTCTTT
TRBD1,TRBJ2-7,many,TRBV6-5,CASSYDGTGKEQYF,TGTGCCAGCAGTTACGATGGGACAGGGAAGGAGCAGTACTTC
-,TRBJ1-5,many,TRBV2,CASRFGANQPQHF,TGTGCCAGCAGGTTCGGGGCGAATCAGCCCCAGCATTTT
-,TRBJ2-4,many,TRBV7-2,CASSQPLGIQYF,TGTGCCAGCAGCCAGCCGTTGGGCATTCAGTACTTC
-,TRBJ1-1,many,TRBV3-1,CASSPQGRGIRDTEAFF,TGTGCCAGCAGCCCCCAGGGTAGAGGCATTCGGGACACTGAAGCTTTCTTT
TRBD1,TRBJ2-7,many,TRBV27,CASSLMTGGGYEQYF,TGTGCCAGCAGTTTAATGACAGGGGGTGGCTACGAGCAGTACTTC
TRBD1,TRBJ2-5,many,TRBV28,CASSSPDRGLGETQYF,TGTGCCAGCAGTTCACCCGACAGGGGGCTGGGAGAGACCCAGTACTTC
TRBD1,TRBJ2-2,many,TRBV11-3,CASSRGPTGELFF,TGTGCCAGCAGCAGGGGGCCGACCGGGGAGCTGTTTTTT
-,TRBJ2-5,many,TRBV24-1,CATSDGLDQETQYF,TGTGCCACCAGCGATGGACTGGATCAAGAGACCCAGTACTTC
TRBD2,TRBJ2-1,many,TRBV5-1,CASSLFAGGSSYNEQFF,TGCGCCAGCAGCTTGTTCGCGGGAGGGAGCTCCTACAATGAGCAGTTCTTC
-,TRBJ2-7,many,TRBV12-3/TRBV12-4,CASSTRLDLSSYEQYF,TGTGCCAGCAGTACCCGTTTGGATCTCAGCTCCTACGAGCAGTACTTC
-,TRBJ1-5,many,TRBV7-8,CASSSRRLSNQPQHF,TGTGCCAGCAGCAGTCGGAGACTCAGCAATCAGCCCCAGCATTTT
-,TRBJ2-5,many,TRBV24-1,CATSAGKGETQYF,TGTGCCACCAGTGCAGGGAAGGGAGAGACCCAGTACTTC
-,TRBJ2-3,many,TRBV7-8,CASSFERTTDTQYF,TGTGCCAGCAGCTTCGAGCGGACCACAGATACGCAGTATTTT
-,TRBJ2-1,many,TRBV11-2,CASSLVFNEQFF,TGTGCCAGCAGCTTAGTATTCAATGAGCAGTTCTTC
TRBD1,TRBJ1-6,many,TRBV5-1,CASQDRDSYNSPLHF,TGCGCCAGCCAGGACAGGGACTCCTATAATTCACCCCTCCACTTT
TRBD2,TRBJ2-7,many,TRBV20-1,CSARVPTSIVYEQYF,TGCAGTGCTAGAGTCCCGACTAGCATAGTCTACGAGCAGTACTTC
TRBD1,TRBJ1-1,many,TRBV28,CASSSPPGQFEAFF,TGTGCCAGCAGTTCCCCCCCGGGACAGTTTGAAGCTTTCTTT
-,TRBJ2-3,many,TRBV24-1,CATSERTNKGTDTQYF,TGTGCCACCAGTGAGAGGACAAATAAGGGCACAGATACGCAGTATTTT
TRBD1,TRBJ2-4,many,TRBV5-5,CASRYGTGDVVIQYF,TGTGCCAGCAGGTACGGGACAGGGGACGTGGTCATTCAGTACTTC
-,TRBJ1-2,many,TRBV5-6,CASSFMGGHGYTF,TGTGCCAGCAGCTTCATGGGGGGGCATGGCTACACCTTC
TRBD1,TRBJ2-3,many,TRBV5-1,CASSPIDRAGTDTQYF,TGCGCCAGCAGCCCAATAGACAGGGCGGGCACAGATACGCAGTATTTT
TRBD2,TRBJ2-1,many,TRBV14,CASSQGLAGGPYEQFF,TGTGCCAGCAGCCAAGGTTTAGCGGGAGGGCCCTATGAGCAGTTCTTC
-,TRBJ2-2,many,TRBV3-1,CASSQGRGVKTGDLFF,TGTGCCAGCAGCCAAGGAAGGGGGGTTAAGACCGGGGATCTGTTTTTT
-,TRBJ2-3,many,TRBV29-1,CSVTGASTDTQYF,TGCAGCGTCACGGGTGCTAGCACAGATACGCAGTATTTT
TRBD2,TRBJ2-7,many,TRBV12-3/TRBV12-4,CASSLRLAGTYEQYF,TGTGCCAGCAGTCTACGACTAGCGGGCACCTACGAGCAGTACTTC
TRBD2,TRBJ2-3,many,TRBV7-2,CASSSTSGGGDTQYF,TGTGCCAGCAGCTCGACTAGCGGGGGAGGAGATACGCAGTATTTT
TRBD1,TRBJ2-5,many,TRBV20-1,CSAHQTGTETQYF,TGCAGTGCGCATCAGACAGGGACAGAGACCCAGTACTTC
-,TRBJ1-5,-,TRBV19,CASSIGLGQMPSNQPQHF,TGTGCCAGTAGTATAGGTCTCGGACAGATGCCTAGCAATCAGCCCCAGCATTTT
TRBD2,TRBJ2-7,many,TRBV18,CASSAPGLAGEQYF,TGTGCCAGCTCAGCCCCGGGACTAGCGGGAGAGCAGTACTTC
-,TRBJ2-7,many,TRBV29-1,CSVEEPRSYEQYF,TGCAGCGTTGAAGAACCCAGGTCCTACGAGCAGTACTTC
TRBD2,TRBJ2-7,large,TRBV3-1,CASSKGLAGAYEQYF,TGTGCCAGCAGCAAGGGACTAGCGGGCGCCTACGAGCAGTACTTC
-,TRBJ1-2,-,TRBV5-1,CASSKPQGSGISYTF,TGCGCCAGCAGCAAACCCCAGGGCTCGGGGATAAGCTACACCTTC
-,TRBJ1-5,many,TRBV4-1,CASSQDYRANQPQHF,TGCGCCAGCAGCCAAGATTACAGGGCCAATCAGCCCCAGCATTTT
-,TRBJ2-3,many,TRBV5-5,CASSLVLVRDTQYF,TGTGCCAGCAGCTTGGTACTAGTCCGGGATACGCAGTATTTT
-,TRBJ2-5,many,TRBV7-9,CASSFPRVEETQYF,TGTGCCAGCAGCTTCCCTAGGGTGGAAGAGACCCAGTACTTC
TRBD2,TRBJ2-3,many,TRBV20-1,CSASRLAENTDTQYF,TGCAGTGCTAGCAGGCTAGCGGAAAACACAGATACGCAGTATTTT